The 4 T cell receptor beta chains reported below all come from one sample, sequenced in a study of blood T cell repertoires in COVID-19. TCRdb keeps only in-frame clones here, not all; method: immunoSEQ multiplex PCR. Found here are about 140,000 clones, more than 80% of them singletons; the top ten hold approximately 1.8%. The sequenced sample consisted of PBMCs or T cells enriched from blood (not recorded which). The source of these receptors is a woman younger than 35 who had been exposed to COVID-19.

The rearrangement uses TRBV10-3 and TRBJ2-5; D perhaps matches TRBD1 (5 bases). Germline V gives CDR1 ENHRY, CDR2 SYGVKD. The CDR3 runs 16 residues. V lost 3 bases, J lost 2 bases, and 16 bases lay in between. In DNA form, the CDR3 reads TGTGCCATCAGTGAAATGCCTTGGAAGGGGCAAGAGACCCAGTACTTC. This translates into CAISEMPWKGQETQYF.

J is TRBJ2-1 and V is TRBV7-9; the D gene is possibly TRBD2 (5 bases). V was cut by 5 bases and J by 1 base, with 9 bases left in between. Germline lookup yields CDR1 SEHNR and CDR2 FQNEAQ (reference sequence). The CDR3 is made up of 14 amino acids. The CDR3 sequence is CASSPSSSYNEQFF. In nucleotides, the CDR3 is TGTGCCAGCAGCCCTAGCAGTTCCTACAATGAGCAGTTCTTC.

The rearrangement uses TRBV5-1 and TRBJ2-7, with 8 bases aligning to TRBD1. This CDR3 contains 15 residues. J was trimmed by 3 bases and V by 4 bases; bases with no gene match: 9. Germline CDR1 is SGHRS and CDR2 is YFSETQ. The CDR3 spells CASSPPDRDLYEQYF. The CDR3 nucleotides are TGCGCCAGCAGCCCTCCGGACAGGGACCTCTACGAGCAGTACTTC.

The chain carries TRBV25-1 and TRBJ1-3; the D is unclear. Per the germline V gene, CDR1 is MGHDK and CDR2 is SYGVNS. The V and J ends lost 6 bases and 0 bases respectively, with 6 bases between them. This CDR3 spans 13 amino acids. The CDR3 bases are TGTGCCAGCAGGCCCGGCTCTGGAAACACCATATATTTT. Amino acid sequence: CASRPGSGNTIYF.